These 2 T cell receptor beta chains share one sample of origin, sequenced in a study of blood T cell repertoires in COVID-19. Sequenced by immunoSEQ multiplex PCR; TCRdb stores in-frame clones only, minus some. The sample consists of some 260,000 clones, less than 85% of them appearing once. The sequenced sample consisted of peripheral blood. Receptors were obtained from a woman under 30 with acute or convalescent COVID-19.

In this sample, this clone turned up once. V is TRBV18 and J is TRBJ2-2; TRBD2 matches at 9 bases. Trimming took 2 bases from V and 6 from J; bases not matched to a gene: 10. Germline values: CDR1 KGHSH, CDR2 LQKENI. CDR3 length equals 17 residues. The CDR3 DNA sequence: TGTGCCAGCTCACCATCGGCGGGAGGGACTTTGGCCGGGGAGCTGTTTTTT. Translated: CASSPSAGGTLAGELFF.

The chain recombines TRBV4-1 with TRBJ2-6, with 9 bases that match TRBD2. Germline loops: CDR1 MGHRA, CDR2 YSYEKL. The ends lost 4 bases at V and 1 base at J; junction bases unmatched: 17. CDR3 length equals 21 residues. The CDR3 DNA sequence: TGCGCCAGCAGCCCCATGACTAGCGGCATTTGGTCCCAATCTGGGGCCAACGTCCTGACTTTC. Protein product: CASSPMTSGIWSQSGANVLTF.